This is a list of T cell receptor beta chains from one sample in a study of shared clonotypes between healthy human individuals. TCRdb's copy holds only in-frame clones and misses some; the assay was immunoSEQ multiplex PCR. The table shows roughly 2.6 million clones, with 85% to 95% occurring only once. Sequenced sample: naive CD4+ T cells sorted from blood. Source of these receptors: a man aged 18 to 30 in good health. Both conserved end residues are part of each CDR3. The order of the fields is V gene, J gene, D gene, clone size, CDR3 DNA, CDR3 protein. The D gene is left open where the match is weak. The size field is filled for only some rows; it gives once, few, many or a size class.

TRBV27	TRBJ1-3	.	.	TGTGCCAGCAGTTTAAGAGGGTCTGGAAACACCATATATTTT	CASSLRGSGNTIYF
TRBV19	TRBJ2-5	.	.	TGTGCCAGTAGGGGAGAAACGGAGACCCAGTACTTC	CASRGETETQYF
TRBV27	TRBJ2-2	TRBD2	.	TGTGCCAGCAGTCTCCCTTCTGGTAGCGGGAGGGCCGTCGGGGAGCTGTTTTTT	CASSLPSGSGRAVGELFF
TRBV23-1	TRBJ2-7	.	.	TGCGCCACCAGGCACAGGGAGGGCTCCTACGAGCAGTACTTC	CATRHREGSYEQYF
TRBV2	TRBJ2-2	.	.	TGTGCCAGCAGTGTTGTGGGGACCACCGGGGAGCTGTTTTTT	CASSVVGTTGELFF
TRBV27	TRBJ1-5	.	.	TGTGCCAGCAGTTTATCGTTCGAGGAGGGATATCAGCCCCAGCATTTT	CASSLSFEEGYQPQHF
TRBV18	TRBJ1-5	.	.	TGTGCCAGCTCACCGAATACAGGTTCCTCCAATCAGCCCCAGCATTTT	CASSPNTGSSNQPQHF
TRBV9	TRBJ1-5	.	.	TGTGCCAGCAGCACAAATAGCAATCAGCCCCAGCATTTT	CASSTNSNQPQHF
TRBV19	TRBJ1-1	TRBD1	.	TGTGCCAGTAGTATAGGGACCCGGACAGGAGGCCCACTGAACACTGAAGCTTTCTTT	CASSIGTRTGGPLNTEAFF
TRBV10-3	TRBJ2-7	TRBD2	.	TGTGCCATCAGTGATATGGGCGGGAGCGGTTTCGAGCAGTACTTC	CAISDMGGSGFEQYF
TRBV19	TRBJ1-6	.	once	TGTGCCAGTAGTGAGGGGAACTATAATTCACCCCTCCACTTT	CASSEGNYNSPLHF
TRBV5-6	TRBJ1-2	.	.	TGTGCCAGCAGCTTGTATCAGGGTATAGAAAATGGCTACACCTTC	CASSLYQGIENGYTF
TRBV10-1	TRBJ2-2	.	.	TGCGCCAGCAGTGTGAGTAGGCTCACCGGGGAGCTGTTTTTT	CASSVSRLTGELFF
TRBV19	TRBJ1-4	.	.	TGTGCCAGTAGCCCCGGTGGGATCCTAACTAATGAAAAACTGTTTTTT	CASSPGGILTNEKLFF
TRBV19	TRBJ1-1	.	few	TGTGCCAGTAGTACGTTACAGGGTGGGAACACTGAAGCTTTCTTT	CASSTLQGGNTEAFF
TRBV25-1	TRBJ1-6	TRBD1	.	TGTGCCAGCAGGGGGGACAGAGAAGATAATTCACCCCTCCACTTT	CASRGDREDNSPLHF
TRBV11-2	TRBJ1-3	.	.	TGTGCCAGCAGCTTAGATGCCCTCTCGGGAAACACCATATATTTT	CASSLDALSGNTIYF
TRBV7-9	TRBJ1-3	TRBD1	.	TGTGCCAGTCAGGGGACAGGGATCGGAAACACCATATATTTT	CASQGTGIGNTIYF
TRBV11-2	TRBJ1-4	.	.	TGTGCCAGCAGCCAGGACCCTAATGAAAAACTGTTTTTT	CASSQDPNEKLFF
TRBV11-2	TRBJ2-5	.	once	TGTGCCAGCAGCTTATCGCGAGAGACCCAGTACTTC	CASSLSRETQYF
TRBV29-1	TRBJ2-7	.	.	TGCAGCGTCCGGGGCTCCTACGAGCAGTACTTC	CSVRGSYEQYF
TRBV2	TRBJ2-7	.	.	TGTGCCAGCAGTGAAGGGACCCGAGGGAGAGACTTC	CASSEGTRGRDF
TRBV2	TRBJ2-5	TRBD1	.	TGTGCCAGCAGTGAAGGGACAGGGATGGAGACCCAGTACTTC	CASSEGTGMETQYF
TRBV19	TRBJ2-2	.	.	TGTGCCAGTAGTAGCCCCACCGGGGAGCTGTTTTTT	CASSSPTGELFF
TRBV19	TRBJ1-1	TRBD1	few	TGTGCCAGTAGTATGGGACAGAGAAACACTGAAGCTTTCTTT	CASSMGQRNTEAFF
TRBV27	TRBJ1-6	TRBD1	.	TGTGCCAGCAGTTTTCGACAGGGGAGTTATTCACCCCTCCACTTT	CASSFRQGSYSPLHF
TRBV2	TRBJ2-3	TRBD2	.	TGTGCCAGCAGGGCTAGCGGGGGGACCACAGATACGCAGTATTTT	CASRASGGTTDTQYF
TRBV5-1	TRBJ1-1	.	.	TGCGCCACCACGGGCGGTTGGGGGAACACTGAAGCTTTCTTT	CATTGGWGNTEAFF
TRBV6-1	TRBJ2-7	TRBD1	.	TGTGCCAGCAGTGTGACAGGGGTGGTTTACGAGCAGTACTTC	CASSVTGVVYEQYF
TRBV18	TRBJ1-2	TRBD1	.	TGTGCCAGCTCACTCCCTTCGGGACAGGCCAACTCTTATGGCTACACCTTC	CASSLPSGQANSYGYTF
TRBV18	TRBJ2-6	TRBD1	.	TGTGCCAGCTCACGAGACAGGGCTGGGGCCAACGTCCTGACTTTC	CASSRDRAGANVLTF